This T cell receptor (beta chain) was retrieved from a study of blood T cell repertoires in COVID-19. Overall study: COVID-19 samples, acute and convalescent, were from the United States, Italy and Spain. Nucleic acid was either cDNA or gDNA, and it came from T cells, B-cell-depleted T cells, or PBMCs.

This CDR3 is 14 amino acids long. V dropped 6 bases and J dropped 7; count of bases not matched to a gene: 12. CDR1 is SGHRS, CDR2 YFSETQ, per germline. In the source study's methods: Reference gene primers were amplified, and this amplification served to estimate nucleated cell counts. Method: immunoSEQ multiplex PCR; TCRdb's copy keeps in-frame clones and lacks some. D and trimming were read from the DNA, whereas the V and J calls and clone size are those reported in that table. The data show 65,000 to 70,000 clones, with just under 80% seen just once and around 47% held by the top ten. Sequencing was carried out using peripheral blood. The receptor was derived from a human donor in a cohort sampled during active COVID-19. V gene TRBV5-1 combines with J gene TRBJ2-7; 8 positions agree with TRBD2. The CDR3, as DNA: TGCGCCAGCAATCGAGGCGGGGGGCCTCTGGAGCAGTACTTC. This sequence encodes CASNRGGGPLEQYF.